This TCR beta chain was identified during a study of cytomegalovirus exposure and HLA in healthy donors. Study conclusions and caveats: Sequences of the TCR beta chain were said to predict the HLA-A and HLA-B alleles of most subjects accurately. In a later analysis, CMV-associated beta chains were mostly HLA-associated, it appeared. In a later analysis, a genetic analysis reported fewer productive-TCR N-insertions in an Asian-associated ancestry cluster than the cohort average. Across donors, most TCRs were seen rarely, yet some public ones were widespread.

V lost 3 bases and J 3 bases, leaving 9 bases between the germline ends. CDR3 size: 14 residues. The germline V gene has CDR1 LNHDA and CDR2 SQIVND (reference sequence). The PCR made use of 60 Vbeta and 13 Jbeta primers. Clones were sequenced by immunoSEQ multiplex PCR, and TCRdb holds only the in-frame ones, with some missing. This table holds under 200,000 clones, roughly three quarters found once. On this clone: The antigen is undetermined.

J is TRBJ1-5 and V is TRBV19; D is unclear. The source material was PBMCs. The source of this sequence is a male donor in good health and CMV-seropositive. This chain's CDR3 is CASSMNRYNQPQHF. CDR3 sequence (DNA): TGTGCCAGTAGTATGAACAGATACAATCAGCCCCAGCATTTT.